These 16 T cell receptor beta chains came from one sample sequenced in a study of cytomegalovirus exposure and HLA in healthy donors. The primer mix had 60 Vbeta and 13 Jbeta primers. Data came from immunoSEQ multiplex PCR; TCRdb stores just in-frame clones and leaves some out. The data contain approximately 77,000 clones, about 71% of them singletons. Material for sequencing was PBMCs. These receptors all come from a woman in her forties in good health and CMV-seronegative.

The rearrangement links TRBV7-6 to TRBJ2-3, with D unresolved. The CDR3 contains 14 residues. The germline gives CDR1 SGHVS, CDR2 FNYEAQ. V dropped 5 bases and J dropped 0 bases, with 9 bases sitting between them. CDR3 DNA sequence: TGTGCCAGCAGCACACACCATAGCACAGATACGCAGTATTTT. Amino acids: CASSTHHSTDTQYF. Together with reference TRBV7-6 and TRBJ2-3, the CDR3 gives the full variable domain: GAGVSQSPRYKVTKRGQDVALRCDPISGHVSLYWYRQALGQGPEFLTYFNYEAQQDKSGLPNDRFSAERPEGSISTLTIQRTEQRDSAMYRCASSTHHSTDTQYFGPGTRLTVL.

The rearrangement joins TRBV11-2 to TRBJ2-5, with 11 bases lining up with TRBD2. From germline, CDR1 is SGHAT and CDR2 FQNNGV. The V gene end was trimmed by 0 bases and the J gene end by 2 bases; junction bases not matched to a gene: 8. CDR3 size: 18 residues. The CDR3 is CASSLDRGTSGAQETQYF. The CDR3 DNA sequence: TGTGCCAGCAGCTTAGATAGGGGGACTAGCGGAGCACAAGAGACCCAGTACTTC.

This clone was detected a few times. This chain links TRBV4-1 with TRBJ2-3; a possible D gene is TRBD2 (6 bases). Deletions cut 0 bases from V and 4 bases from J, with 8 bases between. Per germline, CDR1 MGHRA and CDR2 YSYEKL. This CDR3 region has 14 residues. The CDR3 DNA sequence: TGCGCCAGCAGCCAAGAGGGGGGATCAGATACGCAGTATTTT. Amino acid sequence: CASSQEGGSDTQYF.

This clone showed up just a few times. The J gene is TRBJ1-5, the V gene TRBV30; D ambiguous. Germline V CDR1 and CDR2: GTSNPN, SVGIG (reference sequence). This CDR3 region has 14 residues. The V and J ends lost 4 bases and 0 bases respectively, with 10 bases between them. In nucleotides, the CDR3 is TGTGCCTGGAAGGAACAGTATAGCAATCAGCCCCAGCATTTT. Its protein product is CAWKEQYSNQPQHF.

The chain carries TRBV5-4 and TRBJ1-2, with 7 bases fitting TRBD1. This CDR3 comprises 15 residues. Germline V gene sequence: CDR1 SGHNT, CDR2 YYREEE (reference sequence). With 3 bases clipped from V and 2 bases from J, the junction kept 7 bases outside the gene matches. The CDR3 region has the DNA TGTGCCAGCAGCTATAGACAGGGTAGGAACTATGGCTACACCTTC. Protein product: CASSYRQGRNYGYTF. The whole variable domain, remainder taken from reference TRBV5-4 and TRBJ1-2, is ETGVTQSPTHLIKTRGQQVTLRCSSQSGHNTVSWYQQALGQGPQFIFQYYREEENGRGNFPPRFSGLQFPNYSSELNVNALELDDSALYLCASSYRQGRNYGYTFGSGTRLTVV.

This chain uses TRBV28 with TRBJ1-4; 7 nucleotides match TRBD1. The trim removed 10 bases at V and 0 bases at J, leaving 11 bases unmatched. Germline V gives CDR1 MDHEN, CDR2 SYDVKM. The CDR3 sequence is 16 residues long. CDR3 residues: CATETGISATNEKLFF. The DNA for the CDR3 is TGTGCCACCGAGACAGGGATCTCCGCAACTAATGAAAAACTGTTTTTT. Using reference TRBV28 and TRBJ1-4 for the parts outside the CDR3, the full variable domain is DVKVTQSSRYLVKRTGEKVFLECVQDMDHENMFWYRQDPGLGLRLIYFSYDVKMKEKGDIPEGYSVSREKKERFSLILESASTNQTSMYLCATETGISATNEKLFFGSGTQLSVL.

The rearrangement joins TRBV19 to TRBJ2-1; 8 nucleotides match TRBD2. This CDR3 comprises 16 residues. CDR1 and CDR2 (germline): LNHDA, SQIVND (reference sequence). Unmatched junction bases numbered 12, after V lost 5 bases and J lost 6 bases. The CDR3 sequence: CASSWSGLEVGNEQFF. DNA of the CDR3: TGTGCCAGTAGTTGGTCGGGACTAGAGGTAGGCAATGAGCAGTTCTTC.

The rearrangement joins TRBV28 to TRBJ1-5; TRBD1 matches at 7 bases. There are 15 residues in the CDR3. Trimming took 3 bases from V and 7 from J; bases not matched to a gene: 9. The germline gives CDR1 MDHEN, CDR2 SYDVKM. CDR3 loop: CASSFRTGLIQPQHF. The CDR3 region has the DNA TGTGCCAGCAGTTTCCGGACAGGTTTGATCCAGCCCCAGCATTTT.

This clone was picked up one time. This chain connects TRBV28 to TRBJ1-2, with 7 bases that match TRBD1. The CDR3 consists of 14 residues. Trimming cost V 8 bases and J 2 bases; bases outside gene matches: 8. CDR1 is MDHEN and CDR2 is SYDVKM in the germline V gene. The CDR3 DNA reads TGTGCCAGCCGACTCGACAGGGTAAACTATGGCTACACCTTC. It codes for CASRLDRVNYGYTF.

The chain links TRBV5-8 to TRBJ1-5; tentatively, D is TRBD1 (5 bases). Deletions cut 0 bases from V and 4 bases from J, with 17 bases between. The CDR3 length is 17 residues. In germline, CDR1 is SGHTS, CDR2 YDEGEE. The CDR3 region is CASSLAEGMRRNQPQHF. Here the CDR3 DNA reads TGTGCCAGCAGCTTGGCGGAGGGGATGCGGCGTAATCAGCCCCAGCATTTT. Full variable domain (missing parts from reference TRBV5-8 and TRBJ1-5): EAGVTQSPTHLIKTRGQQATLRCSPISGHTSVYWYQQALGLGLQFLLWYDEGEERNRGNFPPRFSGRQFPNYSSELNVNALELEDSALYLCASSLAEGMRRNQPQHFGDGTRLSIL.

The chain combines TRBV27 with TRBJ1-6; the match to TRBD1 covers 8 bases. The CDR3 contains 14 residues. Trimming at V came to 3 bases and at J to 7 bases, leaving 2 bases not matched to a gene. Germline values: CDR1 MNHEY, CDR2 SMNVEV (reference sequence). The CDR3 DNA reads TGTGCCAGCAGTTTGGACAGGGCCAATTCACCCCTCCACTTT. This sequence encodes CASSLDRANSPLHF.

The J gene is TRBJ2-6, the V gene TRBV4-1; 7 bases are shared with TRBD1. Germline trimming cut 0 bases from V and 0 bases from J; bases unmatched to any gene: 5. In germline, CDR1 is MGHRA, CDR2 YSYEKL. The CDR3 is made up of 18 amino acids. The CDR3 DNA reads TGCGCCAGCAGCCAAGAAGGACAGGCACCCTCTGGGGCCAACGTCCTGACTTTC. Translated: CASSQEGQAPSGANVLTF.

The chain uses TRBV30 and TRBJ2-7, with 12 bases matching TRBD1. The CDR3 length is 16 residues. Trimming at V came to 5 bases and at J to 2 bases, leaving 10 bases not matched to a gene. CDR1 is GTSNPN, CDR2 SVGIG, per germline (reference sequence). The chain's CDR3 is CAWGGTGGALAYEQYF. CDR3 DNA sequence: TGTGCCTGGGGGGGGACAGGGGGCGCGTTGGCCTACGAGCAGTACTTC. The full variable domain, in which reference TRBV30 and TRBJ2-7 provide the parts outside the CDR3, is SQTIHQWPATLVQPVGSPLSLECTVEGTSNPNLYWYRQAAGRGLQLLFYSVGIGQISSEVPQNLSASRPQDRQFILSSKKLLLSDSGFYLCAWGGTGGALAYEQYFGPGTRLTVT.

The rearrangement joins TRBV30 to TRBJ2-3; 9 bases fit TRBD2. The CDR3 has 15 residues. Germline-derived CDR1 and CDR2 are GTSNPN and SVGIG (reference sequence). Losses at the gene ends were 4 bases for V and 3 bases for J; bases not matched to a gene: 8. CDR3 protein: CAWTLGGRGTDTQYF. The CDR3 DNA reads TGTGCCTGGACCCTCGGCGGGAGGGGGACAGATACGCAGTATTTT.

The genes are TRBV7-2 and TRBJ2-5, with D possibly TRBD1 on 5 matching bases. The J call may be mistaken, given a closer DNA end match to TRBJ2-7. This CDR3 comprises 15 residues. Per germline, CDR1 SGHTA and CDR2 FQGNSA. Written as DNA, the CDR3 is TGTGCCAGCAGCCCGAAGACAGACCTCTCCTACGAGCAGTACTTC. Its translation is CASSPKTDLSYEQYF.

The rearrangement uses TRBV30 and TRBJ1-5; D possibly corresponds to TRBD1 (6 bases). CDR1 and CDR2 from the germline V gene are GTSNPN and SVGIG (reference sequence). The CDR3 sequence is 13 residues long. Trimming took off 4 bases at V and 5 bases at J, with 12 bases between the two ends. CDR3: CAWNRGGDQPQHF. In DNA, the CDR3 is TGTGCCTGGAATCGGGGGGGCGATCAGCCCCAGCATTTT.